This entry lists 24 T cell receptor beta chains sequenced from one sample in a study of CD8+CD57+ T cells in acquired aplastic anemia. TCR beta VDJ and CDR3 were profiled, and genomic DNA was the template. TCRdb re-analysed the reads in MiXCR, keeping a single row per CDR3 protein. The data show about 150,000 distinct CDR3 sequences, around 52% seen once. It was patients with CD8+CD57+ cell expansion by flow cytometry who were chosen for sequencing. The sequenced sample consisted of sorted CD4+, CD8+, or CD8+CD57+ T cells (not recorded which) from PBMCs. These receptors all stem from a human donor with aplastic anemia.

This clonotype was seen repeatedly, ten times or more. The chain carries TRBV20-1 and TRBJ2-7, with 8 bases identical to TRBD2. CDR3 length: 16 amino acids. V shed 2 bases, J shed 5 bases, and the junction held 14 bases outside the gene matches. The germline V gene encodes CDR1 DFQATT and CDR2 SNEGSKA (reference sequence). The CDR3 sequence is CSARRGSGKGGDEQYF. CDR3 nucleotide sequence: TGCAGTGCTAGACGGGGTAGCGGGAAGGGGGGGGACGAGCAGTACTTC.

This clonotype was recorded many times. The genes are TRBV6-1 and TRBJ2-7; 7 nucleotides agree with TRBD1. Losses at the gene ends were 10 bases for V and 2 bases for J; bases not matched to a gene: 8. The germline gives CDR1 MNHNS, CDR2 SASEGT. The CDR3 length is 13 residues. The DNA for the CDR3 is TGTGCCACGGCCGGGACAGTAGCCTACGAGCAGTACTTC. Amino acids: CATAGTVAYEQYF.

This clonotype has a single count. The V gene is TRBV6-1, the J gene TRBJ1-2; D ambiguous. V shed 4 bases and J shed 4 bases, with 7 bases lying between them. Looked up from germline, CDR1 is MNHNS and CDR2 is SASEGT. CDR3 length: 12 residues. CDR3 nucleotides: TGTGCCAGCAGTGGCAATACCTATGGCTACACCTTC. Amino acid sequence: CASSGNTYGYTF.

The chain recombines TRBV29-1 with TRBJ1-1, with D possibly matching TRBD1 (5 bases). The CDR3 runs 13 residues. Trimming pared 4 bases from V and 4 bases from J, leaving 13 bases between. CDR1 is SQVTM, CDR2 ANQGSEA, per germline. The CDR3 DNA sequence: TGCAGCGTTGTTCCGATCGGGGGCACTGAAGCTTTCTTT. Its protein product is CSVVPIGGTEAFF.

This clonotype was recorded many times. This rearrangement joins TRBV29-1 to TRBJ1-2; maybe TRBD1 (5 bases). V shed 2 bases and J shed 5 bases, with 12 bases lying between them. From germline, CDR1 is SQVTM and CDR2 ANQGSEA. The CDR3 extends over 13 amino acids. CDR3 amino acids: CSVESGGVYGYTF. The DNA of the CDR3 is TGCAGCGTTGAATCAGGAGGGGTTTATGGCTACACCTTC.

This chain uses TRBV7-8 with TRBJ2-1; D is ambiguous. From germline, CDR1 is SGHVS and CDR2 FQNEAQ. The CDR3 has 12 amino acids. Trimming pared 1 base from V and 8 bases from J, leaving 6 bases between. Here the CDR3 reads CASSLGVYEQFF. In DNA form, the CDR3 reads TGTGCCAGCAGCTTAGGGGTATATGAGCAGTTCTTC. Full variable domain (remainder filled in from reference TRBV7-8 and TRBJ2-1): GAGVSQSPRYKVAKRGQDVALRCDPISGHVSLFWYQQALGQGPEFLTYFQNEAQLDKSGLPSDRFFAERPEGSVSTLKIQRTQQEDSAVYLCASSLGVYEQFFGPGTRLTVL.

This clonotype was seen a handful of times. The CDR3 loop reads CAWAREGRAGVGEQYF. As DNA, the CDR3 is TGTGCCTGGGCCCGGGAGGGGAGGGCCGGTGTGGGAGAGCAGTACTTC. The rearrangement links TRBV30 to TRBJ2-7; TRBD2 matches 8 bases. Trimming cost V 5 bases and J 7 bases; bases outside gene matches: 19. From germline, CDR1 is GTSNPN and CDR2 SVGIG (reference sequence). The CDR3 totals 16 residues.

This clonotype was counted a single time. The chain has TRBV20-1 and TRBJ2-7; D is unresolved. The length of the CDR3 is 15 residues. From germline, CDR1 is DFQATT and CDR2 SNEGSKA (reference sequence). Trimming took 0 bases from V and 0 from J, leaving 12 bases between them. CDR3 in amino acids: CSARDTLGISYEQYF. CDR3 sequence (DNA): TGCAGTGCTAGAGACACATTAGGGATCTCCTACGAGCAGTACTTC.

This clonotype was observed many times. The gene calls are TRBV20-1 and TRBJ2-7; no firm D call. Germline V gene sequence: CDR1 DFQATT, CDR2 SNEGSKA (reference sequence). Trimming removed 0 bases at V and 0 bases at J, with 6 bases between. The CDR3 consists of 13 residues. The CDR3 loop reads CSARDVNSYEQYF. In nucleotides, the CDR3 is TGCAGTGCTAGAGACGTGAACTCCTACGAGCAGTACTTC.

Concerning this clonotype: A much larger clone is a single base away; this may be a read error. The chain combines TRBV4-2 with TRBJ2-7; unclear D gene. The V gene's germline CDR1 is LGHNA and CDR2 YNFKEQ. This CDR3 has 16 residues. V gave up 0 bases and J gave up 4 bases, with 16 bases separating them. The CDR3 spells CASSQEIGMPSYEQYF. The CDR3, as DNA: TGTGCCAGCAGCCAAGAGATCGGCATGCCCTCATACGAGCAGTACTTC.

This clonotype was counted at least ten times. The chain carries TRBV20-1 and TRBJ2-5; 8 bases match TRBD2. CDR1 and CDR2 from the germline V gene are DFQATT and SNEGSKA (reference sequence). Germline trimming cut 2 bases from V and 4 bases from J; bases unmatched to any gene: 30. The CDR3 loop spans 22 amino acids. CDR3 DNA: TGCAGTGCTAGATCTGAACTAGCGGAATTAGGGGGAGCCCCAGGGATGGGAGAGACCCAGTACTTC. Protein: CSARSELAELGGAPGMGETQYF.

This clonotype was observed at least ten times. The CDR3 DNA follows: TGTGCCAGCAGCTTAGGGGGGACCCTCGAGGGCTACACCTTC. Its protein product is CASSLGGTLEGYTF. The V gene is TRBV7-9, the J gene TRBJ1-2; weak D call: TRBD1 (5 bases). The CDR3 loop spans 14 amino acids. CDR1 is SEHNR and CDR2 is FQNEAQ in the germline V gene (reference sequence). Between the trimmed V and J ends, which lost 1 base and 8 bases, there was a span of 14 bases.

About this clonotype: This sequence may be a read error, since a much larger clone differs from it by one base. Likely a read error: the CDR3 ends without its conserved phenylalanine or tryptophan. The chain uses TRBV5-1 and TRBJ2-5; a possible D gene is TRBD2 (6 bases). The V gene's germline CDR1 is SGHRS and CDR2 YFSETQ. Between the trimmed V and J ends, which lost 0 bases and 1 base, there was a span of 10 bases. CDR3 length: 15 amino acids. CDR3 sequence reads: CASSLGLASQETQYL. CDR3 coding DNA: TGCGCCAGCAGCTTGGGGCTAGCGTCCCAAGAGACCCAGTACCTC.

This clonotype was found many times. The chain combines TRBV15 with TRBJ2-2; D not resolved. Germline CDR1 reads LNHNV; CDR2 reads YYDKDF (reference sequence). Between the trimmed V and J ends, which lost 4 bases and 3 bases, there was a span of 12 bases. The CDR3 has 15 amino acids. The CDR3 spells CATSTLTVDTGELFF. CDR3 nucleotide sequence: TGTGCCACCAGCACCCTGACTGTGGACACCGGGGAGCTGTTTTTT. The variable domain in full, with the rest retrieved from reference TRBV15 and TRBJ2-2, is DAMVIQNPRYQVTQFGKPVTLSCSQTLNHNVMYWYQQKSSQAPKLLFHYYDKDFNNEADTPDNFQSRRPNTSFCFLDIRSPGLGDTAMYLCATSTLTVDTGELFFGEGSRLTVL.

In its sample, this clonotype was seen a few times. The rearrangement links TRBV7-8 to TRBJ2-5; maybe TRBD2 (6 bases). Trimming shortened V by 4 bases and J by 6 bases, and 18 bases separated the two germline ends. Germline V gives CDR1 SGHVS, CDR2 FQNEAQ. This CDR3 spans 15 amino acids. CDR3 nucleotides: TGTGCCAGCAGCTCCCCCCGGTCTAGCGTCCAGACCCAGTACTTC. Translation gives CASSSPRSSVQTQYF.

The chain carries TRBV14 and TRBJ1-2; D gene unclear. V was cut by 1 base and J by 7 bases, with 10 bases left in between. CDR3 length: 13 residues. The germline V gene has CDR1 SGHDN and CDR2 FVKESK. The CDR3 is CASSQVSWAGYTF. The CDR3 DNA follows: TGTGCCAGCAGCCAAGTTAGTTGGGCTGGCTACACCTTC.

Many counts were recorded for this clonotype. The chain couples TRBV2 to TRBJ2-7; D is perhaps TRBD1 (5 bases). The germline V gene encodes CDR1 SNHLY and CDR2 FYNNEI. The CDR3 contains 15 residues. V was clipped by 3 bases and J by 4 bases, with 16 bases between them. DNA for the CDR3: TGTGCCAGCAGTGATTACCAGGCAGGGTTATACGAGCAGTACTTC. Residues: CASSDYQAGLYEQYF.

This clonotype has ten or more counts. The V gene is TRBV4-3, the J gene TRBJ2-7; a possible D gene is TRBD2 (6 bases). Trimming took off 0 bases at V and 6 bases at J, with 15 bases between the two ends. Germline V gene data show CDR1 as LGHNA and CDR2 as YSLEER. The CDR3 runs 15 residues. CDR3 nucleotide sequence: TGCGCCAGCAGCCAAGATTATGGGGAGGTCGCCGAGCAGTACTTC. Its translation: CASSQDYGEVAEQYF.

This clonotype appeared a few times. As DNA, the CDR3 is TGTGCCAGCTCTAAGGCCCCACAGGGTCTGGGCTACGAGCAGTACTTC. Protein: CASSKAPQGLGYEQYF. The chain uses TRBV6-1 and TRBJ2-7; tentative D call: TRBD1 (6 bases). The CDR3 length is 16 residues. Germline V gives CDR1 MNHNS, CDR2 SASEGT. Deletions cut 8 bases from V and 3 bases from J, with 23 bases between.

This clonotype has a handful of counts. V usage is TRBV3-1 and J usage is TRBJ2-1, with D possibly TRBD2 on 5 matching bases. The CDR3 consists of 16 residues. Germline-derived CDR1 and CDR2 are LGHDT and YNNKEL (reference sequence). Deletions cut 0 bases from V and 0 bases from J, with 9 bases between. This CDR3 is CASSQEWRSSYNEQFF. The CDR3 DNA reads TGTGCCAGCAGCCAAGAGTGGAGGAGCTCCTACAATGAGCAGTTCTTC.

This clonotype has ten or more counts. The chain is built from TRBV13 and TRBJ2-5; 10 nucleotides line up with TRBD2. The CDR3 extends over 15 amino acids. Per the germline V gene, CDR1 is PRHDT and CDR2 is FYEKMQ (reference sequence). V was clipped by 5 bases and J by 3 bases; unmatched bases: 6. CDR3 DNA: TGTGCCAGCAGCATAATAGCGGGAGGTGAAGAGACCCAGTACTTC. It encodes CASSIIAGGEETQYF.

To note about this clonotype: The junction shows a germline mismatch at one end, possibly a read error. The chain joins TRBV7-6 to TRBJ1-1, with a weak D call TRBD1 (5 bases). Germline lookup yields CDR1 SGHVS and CDR2 FNYEAQ. This CDR3 has 11 residues. The CDR3 bases are TGTACCAGCTGGACAAACACTGAAGCTTTCTTT. It yields the protein CTSWTNTEAFF.

The chain joins TRBV9 to TRBJ2-2; 12 bases align to TRBD2. The CDR3 consists of 17 residues. Trimming took 4 bases from V and 1 from J; bases not matched to a gene: 5. Per the germline V gene, CDR1 is SGDLS and CDR2 is YYNGEE. CDR3 nucleotides: TGTGCCAGCAGCACCACTAGCGGGGGGCTGAACACCGGGGAGCTGTTTTTT. This codes for CASSTTSGGLNTGELFF.

The table lists this clonotype with many counts. The chain carries TRBV19 and TRBJ1-5; D uncertain. Trimming shortened V by 7 bases and J by 10 bases, and 20 bases separated the two germline ends. There are 14 residues in the CDR3. Looked up from germline, CDR1 is LNHDA and CDR2 is SQIVND (reference sequence). The CDR3 loop reads CASTPRWAVEPQHF. The DNA for the CDR3 is TGTGCCAGTACTCCAAGGTGGGCAGTGGAACCCCAGCATTTT.